This T cell receptor beta chain was profiled in a study of CD4 and CD8 cells across lung adenocarcinoma regions. One entry per CDR3 protein, called by TCRdb with MiXCR from the PCR reads. Altogether about 4,400 distinct CDR3 sequences are present, just over 45% being singletons, with the ten largest covering around 14%. V was shortened by 6 bases and J by 2 bases, with 13 bases between the two germline ends. The CDR3 contains 14 residues. CDR1 is MNHEY and CDR2 is SMNVEV in the germline V gene (reference sequence). Donors had localized lung adenocarcinoma, a non-small cell lung cancer. The clonotype originates from a female donor with lung adenocarcinoma. The CD4 and CD8 labels of this study may be unreliable. Sequenced material: CD4+ T cells from the margin of a lung tumor. The chain is built from TRBV27 and TRBJ1-1, with D possibly TRBD1 on 5 matching bases. The CDR3 is CASRDTGPNTEAFF. In DNA form, the CDR3 reads TGTGCCAGCAGGGACACCGGGCCTAACACTGAAGCTTTCTTT.